This is a list of T cell receptor beta chains from one sample in a study of Ad26.COV2.S vaccination and SARS-CoV-2 variants. TCRdb's table, derived via immunoSEQ multiplex PCR, lists solely in-frame clones and lacks some. In the table there are 250,000 to 300,000 clones, 80% to 90% of which are singletons. The sequencing here drew on peripheral blood, taken in a trial of Ad26.COV2.S vaccine versus placebo. Receptor source: a person between 18 and 59 years old who received the Ad26.COV2.S COVID-19 vaccine or a placebo. Both conserved end residues are part of each CDR3. D genes are given only for firm matches. Where a row states a size, it is once, few, many or the class of an expanded clone; other rows omit it.

cdr3_nt: TGTGCCTTAGGAGCCCTGGACAGGGTACGTTTTGCCTACGAGCAGTACTTC
cdr3_aa: CALGALDRVRFAYEQYF
j_call: TRBJ2-7
v_call: TRBV30
d_call: TRBD1
clone_size: .

cdr3_nt: TGTGCCAGCAGTTCCTTTGGGACATCGAACACTGAAGCTTTCTTT
cdr3_aa: CASSSFGTSNTEAFF
j_call: TRBJ1-1
v_call: TRBV6-2/TRBV6-3
d_call: .
clone_size: .

cdr3_nt: TGTGCCAGCAGGACGGGACGGGTCAACACCGGGGAGCTGTTTTTT
cdr3_aa: CASRTGRVNTGELFF
j_call: TRBJ2-2
v_call: TRBV6-5
d_call: .
clone_size: .

cdr3_nt: TGCGCCAGCAGCCAGGCCCTAGTGGGTGATCGTCGGGGGGGCCGTGAGACCCAGTACTTC
cdr3_aa: CASSQALVGDRRGGRETQYF
j_call: TRBJ2-5
v_call: TRBV4-1
d_call: TRBD2
clone_size: .

cdr3_nt: TGTGCCAGCTCACCTACGGGGGGTAATGAAAAACTGTTTTTT
cdr3_aa: CASSPTGGNEKLFF
j_call: TRBJ1-4
v_call: TRBV18
d_call: .
clone_size: .

cdr3_nt: TGCGCCAGCAGGCTGGCGGGAGCACGGTACGAGCAGTACTTC
cdr3_aa: CASRLAGARYEQYF
j_call: TRBJ2-7
v_call: TRBV5-1
d_call: TRBD2
clone_size: .

cdr3_nt: TGTGCCAGCAGTACTTTGGGCCAGAATCAGCCCCAGCATTTT
cdr3_aa: CASSTLGQNQPQHF
j_call: TRBJ1-5
v_call: TRBV6-5
d_call: .
clone_size: .

cdr3_nt: TGTGCCAGCAGCTTGGGGAGCAACACTGAAGCTTTCTTT
cdr3_aa: CASSLGSNTEAFF
j_call: TRBJ1-1
v_call: TRBV5-4
d_call: .
clone_size: .

cdr3_nt: TGTGCCAGTACCGGATCGGGGGGCACCGACGGGGAGCTGTTTTTT
cdr3_aa: CASTGSGGTDGELFF
j_call: TRBJ2-2
v_call: TRBV19
d_call: .
clone_size: .

cdr3_nt: TGCGCCAGCAGCCCGGAACAGGGGGCGTCGAGGGGCAACTATGGCTACACCTTC
cdr3_aa: CASSPEQGASRGNYGYTF
j_call: TRBJ1-2
v_call: TRBV4-3
d_call: TRBD1
clone_size: .

cdr3_nt: TGTGCCAGCAGCTTCCTACAGGGAGATACGCAGTATTTT
cdr3_aa: CASSFLQGDTQYF
j_call: TRBJ2-3
v_call: TRBV7-2
d_call: .
clone_size: once

cdr3_nt: TGCGCCAGCAGTCTAAGCGGGGGCAAAAACATTCAGTACTTC
cdr3_aa: CASSLSGGKNIQYF
j_call: TRBJ2-4
v_call: TRBV5-1
d_call: TRBD2
clone_size: .

cdr3_nt: TGCGCCAGCAGCTTGGCGGGAGGAATGAACACTGAAGCTTTCTTT
cdr3_aa: CASSLAGGMNTEAFF
j_call: TRBJ1-1
v_call: TRBV5-1
d_call: .
clone_size: .

cdr3_nt: .
cdr3_aa: CASTTVGGAGSNQPQHF
j_call: TRBJ1-5
v_call: TRBV19
d_call: .
clone_size: .

cdr3_nt: TGTGCCAGTAGTCCCCGGACTGTTGCGAATGAGCAGTTCTTC
cdr3_aa: CASSPRTVANEQFF
j_call: TRBJ2-1
v_call: TRBV19
d_call: .
clone_size: .

cdr3_nt: TGTGCCAGCAGCTTATCACGGAACCAAGAGACCCAGTACTTC
cdr3_aa: CASSLSRNQETQYF
j_call: TRBJ2-5
v_call: TRBV11-2
d_call: .
clone_size: .

cdr3_nt: TGTGCCAGCAGCTCCCCACTAGTCGGTACGCAGTATTTT
cdr3_aa: CASSSPLVGTQYF
j_call: TRBJ2-3
v_call: TRBV11-3
d_call: .
clone_size: .

cdr3_nt: TGTGCCAGCAGTACCAGGAGCTTTAATCAGCCCCAGCATTTT
cdr3_aa: CASSTRSFNQPQHF
j_call: TRBJ1-5
v_call: TRBV6-2/TRBV6-3
d_call: .
clone_size: .

cdr3_nt: TGTGCCAGCAGCTTAGAACTGAATTGGGACACTGAAGCTTTCTTT
cdr3_aa: CASSLELNWDTEAFF
j_call: TRBJ1-1
v_call: TRBV7-8
d_call: .
clone_size: few

cdr3_nt: TGTGCCAGCAGTCCGGCTGTATCTGGAAACACCATATATTTT
cdr3_aa: CASSPAVSGNTIYF
j_call: TRBJ1-3
v_call: TRBV2
d_call: .
clone_size: .

cdr3_nt: TGTGCCAGCAGCCAGGGGGGCACTAGCGGGAGAGGGGACGAGCAGTACTTC
cdr3_aa: CASSQGGTSGRGDEQYF
j_call: TRBJ2-7
v_call: TRBV11-2
d_call: TRBD2
clone_size: .

cdr3_nt: TGTGCCAGCAGGGGACAGGAGGCAGATACGCAGTATTTT
cdr3_aa: CASRGQEADTQYF
j_call: TRBJ2-3
v_call: TRBV11-2
d_call: TRBD1
clone_size: .

cdr3_nt: TGTGCCAGCAGTTCCGGGACCCTGGGCACTGAAGCTTTCTTT
cdr3_aa: CASSSGTLGTEAFF
j_call: TRBJ1-1
v_call: TRBV28
d_call: .
clone_size: .

cdr3_nt: TGTGCCAGCAGCCGACAGGACAGGAAACTGTTTTTT
cdr3_aa: CASSRQDRKLFF
j_call: TRBJ1-4
v_call: TRBV13
d_call: TRBD1
clone_size: .

cdr3_nt: TGTGCCAGCAGCTTAGTTAATTCAGTCCGGAGCTATGGCTACACCTTC
cdr3_aa: CASSLVNSVRSYGYTF
j_call: TRBJ1-2
v_call: TRBV7-2
d_call: .
clone_size: .

cdr3_nt: TGTGCCAGCACTGCAGGTCACGAGCAGTACTTC
cdr3_aa: CASTAGHEQYF
j_call: TRBJ2-7
v_call: TRBV12-3/TRBV12-4
d_call: .
clone_size: .

cdr3_nt: TGTGCCAGCGTAGGGTCGGCGGGAGGTGCAAATGAGCAGTTCTTC
cdr3_aa: CASVGSAGGANEQFF
j_call: TRBJ2-1
v_call: TRBV7-8
d_call: TRBD2
clone_size: .

cdr3_nt: TGTGCCAGCAGCCCACCCCGGGGGGCCTGGGAGACCCAGTACTTC
cdr3_aa: CASSPPRGAWETQYF
j_call: TRBJ2-5
v_call: TRBV3-1/TRBV3-2
d_call: .
clone_size: few

cdr3_nt: TGTGCCAGCAGCTTAGGTTCGGCTGCTACCAATGAAAAACTGTTTTTT
cdr3_aa: CASSLGSAATNEKLFF
j_call: TRBJ1-4
v_call: TRBV7-9
d_call: .
clone_size: .